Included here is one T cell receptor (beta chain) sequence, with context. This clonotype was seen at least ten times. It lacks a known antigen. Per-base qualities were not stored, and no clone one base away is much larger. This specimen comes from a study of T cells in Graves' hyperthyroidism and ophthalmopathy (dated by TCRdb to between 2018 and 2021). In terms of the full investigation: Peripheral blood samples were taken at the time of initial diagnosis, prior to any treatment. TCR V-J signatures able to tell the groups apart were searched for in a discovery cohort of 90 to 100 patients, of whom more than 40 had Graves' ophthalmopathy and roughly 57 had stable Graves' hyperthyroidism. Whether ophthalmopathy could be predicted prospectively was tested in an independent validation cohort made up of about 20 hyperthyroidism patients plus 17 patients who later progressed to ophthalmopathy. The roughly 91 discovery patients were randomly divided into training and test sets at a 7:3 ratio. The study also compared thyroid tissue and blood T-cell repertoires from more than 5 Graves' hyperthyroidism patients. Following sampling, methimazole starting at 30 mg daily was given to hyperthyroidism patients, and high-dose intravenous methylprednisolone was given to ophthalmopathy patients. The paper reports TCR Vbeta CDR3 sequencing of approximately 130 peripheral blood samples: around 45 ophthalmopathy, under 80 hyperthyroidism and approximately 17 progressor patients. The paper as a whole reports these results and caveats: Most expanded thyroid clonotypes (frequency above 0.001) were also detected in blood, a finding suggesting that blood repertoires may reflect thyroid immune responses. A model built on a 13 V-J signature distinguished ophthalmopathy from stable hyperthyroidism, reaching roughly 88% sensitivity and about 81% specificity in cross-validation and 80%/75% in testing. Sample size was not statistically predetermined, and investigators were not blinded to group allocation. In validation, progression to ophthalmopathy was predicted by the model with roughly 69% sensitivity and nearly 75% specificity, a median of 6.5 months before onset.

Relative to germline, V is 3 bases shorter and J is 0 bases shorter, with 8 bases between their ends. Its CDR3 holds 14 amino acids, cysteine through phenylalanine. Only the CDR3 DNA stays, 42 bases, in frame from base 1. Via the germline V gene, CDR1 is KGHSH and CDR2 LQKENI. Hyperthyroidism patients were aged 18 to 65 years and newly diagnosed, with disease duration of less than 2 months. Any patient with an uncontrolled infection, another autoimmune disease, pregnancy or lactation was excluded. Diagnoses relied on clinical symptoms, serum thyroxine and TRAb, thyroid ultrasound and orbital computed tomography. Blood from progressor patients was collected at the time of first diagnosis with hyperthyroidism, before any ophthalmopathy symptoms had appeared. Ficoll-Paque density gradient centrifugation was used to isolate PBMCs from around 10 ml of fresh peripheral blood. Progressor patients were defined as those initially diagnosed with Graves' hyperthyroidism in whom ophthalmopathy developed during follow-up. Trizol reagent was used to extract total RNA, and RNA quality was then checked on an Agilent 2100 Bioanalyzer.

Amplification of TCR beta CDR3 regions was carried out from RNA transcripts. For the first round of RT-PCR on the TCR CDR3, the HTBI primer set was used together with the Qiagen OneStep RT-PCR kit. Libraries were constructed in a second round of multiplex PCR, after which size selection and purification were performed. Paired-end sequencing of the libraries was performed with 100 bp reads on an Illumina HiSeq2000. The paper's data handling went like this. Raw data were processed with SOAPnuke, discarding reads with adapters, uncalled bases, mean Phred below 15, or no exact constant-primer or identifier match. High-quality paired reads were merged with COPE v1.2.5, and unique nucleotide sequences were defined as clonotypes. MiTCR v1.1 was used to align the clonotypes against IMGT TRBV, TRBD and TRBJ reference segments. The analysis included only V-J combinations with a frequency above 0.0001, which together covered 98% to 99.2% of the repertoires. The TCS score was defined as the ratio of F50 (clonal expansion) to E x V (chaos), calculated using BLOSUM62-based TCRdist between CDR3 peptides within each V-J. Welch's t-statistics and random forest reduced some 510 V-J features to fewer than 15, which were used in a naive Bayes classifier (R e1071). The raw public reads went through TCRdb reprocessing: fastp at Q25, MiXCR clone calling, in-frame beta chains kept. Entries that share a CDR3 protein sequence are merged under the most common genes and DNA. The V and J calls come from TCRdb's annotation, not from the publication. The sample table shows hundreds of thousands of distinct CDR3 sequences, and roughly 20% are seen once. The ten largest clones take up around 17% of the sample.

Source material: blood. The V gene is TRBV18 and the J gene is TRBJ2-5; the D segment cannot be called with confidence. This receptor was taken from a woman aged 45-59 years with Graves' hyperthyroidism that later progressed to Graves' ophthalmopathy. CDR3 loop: CASSPGPYQETQYF. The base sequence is TGTGCCAGCTCACCCGGGCCCTACCAAGAGACCCAGTACTTC.